The clone carrying this T cell receptor beta chain was observed at least ten times. The antigen is not known. The sample originates from a study of human T cells and chemical hapten exposure. Whole-study context: Sensitization was performed using 2% DPC on a 2 cm by 2 cm upper inner arm skin site. Study-level results: Once DPC sensitization occurred, TCRs above 1 in 1000 frequency showed no change.

One entry per CDR3 protein, called by TCRdb with MiXCR from the RACE reads. The sample shows about 64,000 distinct CDR3 sequences, roughly 9.6% of them seen only once. This sample's time point: patch test 3, about 24 weeks after DPC sensitization. Indicated treatment: therapeutic diphenylcyclopropenone sensitization with weekly scalp DPC. The CDR3 spans 16 residues. Unmatched junction bases numbered 5, after V lost 1 base and J lost 1 base. Germline loops: CDR1 LGHNA, CDR2 YNFKEQ. This chain links TRBV4-2 with TRBJ2-5; 8 bases fit TRBD2. Sequencing used whole blood, obtained in connection with sensitization to the hapten diphenylcyclopropenone (DPC). This receptor was obtained from a woman aged 25 to 39 with alopecia areata. Some clones in this sample may be carry-over from other donors' samples. As DNA, the CDR3 is TGTGCCAGCAGCCAAGGTAGCGGGGCCATCCAAGAGACCCAGTACTTC. Amino acids: CASSQGSGAIQETQYF.